This TCR beta chain was identified in a study of T cell changes during pregnancy in multiple sclerosis (dated by TCRdb to the late 2010s). The study in broad terms: Changes in the T cell repertoire over the course of pregnancy were examined in this study in women with multiple sclerosis.

Worth noting for this clone: What antigen it recognizes has not been identified. Base qualities are not recorded, but no much larger clone differs from it by a single base.

The CDR3 runs 13 amino acids, cysteine and phenylalanine included. Of all the DNA, just the CDR3 is kept, 39 bases in frame from base 1. CDR1 and CDR2 (SEHNR, FQNEAQ) derive from the germline V gene (reference sequence). V loses 7 bases of germline sequence and J loses 11 bases, and the interval between the two ends is 20 bases. Libraries were made using the immunoSEQ multiplex PCR assay. This is the immuneACCESS table as TCRdb keeps it, with only in-frame sequences that have V and J called. A part of the clones is gone; compared with another copy, unresolved V genes explain less than half, and the rest is unexplained. For this sample the table gives 30,000 to 40,000 clones, of which 85% to 95% were detected only once. The ten biggest clones cover around 0.39% of the sample.

The clonotype comes from a female donor in good health, enrolled as a control in a pregnancy study. Here the chain combines TRBV7-9 and TRBJ1-1; 5 matching bases give a weak D call of TRBD1. The sample was CD4+ T cells from peripheral blood mononuclear cells, taken in the third trimester of pregnancy. The CDR3 region reads CASTRFGALGAFF. The sequenced DNA is TGTGCCAGCACCAGGTTTGGGGCCCTGGGCGCTTTCTTT.